The present TCR beta chain was sequenced within a study of blood T cell repertoires in COVID-19. In the study overall: Acute-phase and convalescent COVID-19 samples originated in the United States, Italy and Spain. The analysed material was cDNA or gDNA that came from T cells, B-cell-depleted T cells, or PBMCs.

Original handling: Counts of nucleated cells, estimated from reference gene primer amplification, were obtained. TCRdb's copy holds only in-frame clones and misses some; the assay was immunoSEQ multiplex PCR. The DNA was the basis for D and trimming; V, J and clone size are from that table. The data show about 93,000 clones, roughly 90% seen once. Trimming left V 5 bases short and J 0 bases short, with 11 bases between. In germline, CDR1 is SGHNT, CDR2 YYREEE (reference sequence). The CDR3 covers 15 residues. This rearrangement joins TRBV5-4 to TRBJ2-2; D is perhaps TRBD2 (6 bases). The specimen sequenced was peripheral blood. The source is a human donor with active COVID-19. The donor label of this sample is uncertain. The CDR3 reads CASRGRNANTGELFF. CDR3 sequence (DNA): TGTGCCAGCAGGGGGAGGAACGCGAACACCGGGGAGCTGTTTTTT.